This T cell receptor (beta chain) stems from a study of T cells in women clearing cervical HPV infection. For the study at large: HLA type could not be excluded as a confounder. Broader study findings: A classifier using richness and V gene abundances reached an AUC of more than 0.75. Cases carried less TRBV6-7 than controls: around 0.11% versus 0.15%.

Germline CDR1 reads SGHVS; CDR2 reads FQNEAQ. With 1 base clipped from V and 6 bases from J, the junction kept 3 bases outside the gene matches. The CDR3 is 14 amino acids. Points on this clone: The antigen remains unidentified. The read stops 3 residues short of the end of the CDR3; the missing end is completed from the germline J gene.

The table came from immunoSEQ multiplex PCR; TCRdb's copy has only in-frame clones and leaves some out. In all, the sample yields around 31,000 clones. All participants had a single incident cervical HPV16 infection, and prevalent HPV16 infections were excluded. The TCR originated in a woman between 18 and 70 years old with a cervical HPV16 infection that either progressed to CIN3+ or cleared (not recorded which). This chain connects TRBV7-8 to TRBJ2-7; 10 bases align to TRBD1. Sequences were obtained from blood buffy coat. The CDR3 here is CASSLGGQGSEQYF. The covered CDR3 bases are TGTGCCAGCAGCTTAGGGGGACAGGGGAGCGAG.